This T cell receptor beta chain was profiled in a study of cytomegalovirus exposure and HLA in healthy donors. As concerns this clone: The target antigen is unknown.

Donors sampled were nominally healthy, though unrecorded immune exposures were likely. Primers included in the PCR were 60 Vbeta and 13 Jbeta primers. The assay was immunoSEQ multiplex PCR, and TCRdb's table has in-frame clones only and misses some. The repertoire holds some 200,000 clones, 55% to 75% seen once, with 2.6% in the top ten. Trimming removed 5 bases from V and 2 bases from J, with 12 bases in between. The length of the CDR3 is 14 residues. CDR1 and CDR2 from the germline V gene are SEHNR and FQNEAQ (reference sequence). Points from the study as a whole: For TCR beta chains, V- and J-gene trimming was later linked to a missense DCLRE1C variant. TCR sequences were mostly rare, though some public TCRs occurred in many donors.

The rearrangement joins TRBV7-9 to TRBJ1-1, with a tentative D call TRBD1 (6 bases). This TCR was recovered from a middle-aged man in good health and CMV-seropositive. The sequenced sample was PBMCs. The CDR3 here is CASSALGGNTEAFF. DNA of the CDR3: TGTGCCAGCAGCGCCCTAGGGGGAAACACTGAAGCTTTCTTT. The entire variable domain, with the rest obtained from reference TRBV7-9 and TRBJ1-1, is as follows: DTGVSQNPRHKITKRGQNVTFRCDPISEHNRLYWYRQTLGQGPEFLTYFQNEAQLEKSRLLSDRFSAERPKGSFSTLEIQRTEQGDSAMYLCASSALGGNTEAFFGQGTRLTVV.